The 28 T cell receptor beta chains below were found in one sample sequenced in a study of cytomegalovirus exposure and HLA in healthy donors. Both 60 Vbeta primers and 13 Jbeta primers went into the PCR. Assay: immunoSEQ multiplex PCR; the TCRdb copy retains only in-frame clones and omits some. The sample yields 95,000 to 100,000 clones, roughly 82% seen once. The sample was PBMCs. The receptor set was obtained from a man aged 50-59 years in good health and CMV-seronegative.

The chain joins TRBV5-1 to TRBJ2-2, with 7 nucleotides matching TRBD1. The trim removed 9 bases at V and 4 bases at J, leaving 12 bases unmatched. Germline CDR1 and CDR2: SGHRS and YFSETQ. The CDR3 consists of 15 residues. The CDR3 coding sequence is TGCGCCAACAGGGATCGGGACAGTCCCACCGGGGAGCTGTTTTTT. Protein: CANRDRDSPTGELFF.

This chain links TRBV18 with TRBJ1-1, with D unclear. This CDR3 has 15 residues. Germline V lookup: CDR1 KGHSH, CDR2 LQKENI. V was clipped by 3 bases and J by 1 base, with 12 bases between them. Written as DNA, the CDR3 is TGTGCCAGCTCACCGTTTAGCGGAGAGAACACTGAAGCTTTCTTT. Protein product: CASSPFSGENTEAFF.

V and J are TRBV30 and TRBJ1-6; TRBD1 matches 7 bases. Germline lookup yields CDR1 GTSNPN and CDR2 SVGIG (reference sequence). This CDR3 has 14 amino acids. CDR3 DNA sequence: TGTGCGCGGAGACAGGGCGGGAATAATTCACCCCTCCACTTT. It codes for CARRQGGNNSPLHF.

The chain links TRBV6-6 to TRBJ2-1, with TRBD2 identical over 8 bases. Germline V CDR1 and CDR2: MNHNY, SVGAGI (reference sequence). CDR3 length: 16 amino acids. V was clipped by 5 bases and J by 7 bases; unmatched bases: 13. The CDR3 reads CASSPLAVAGTNEQFF. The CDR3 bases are TGTGCCAGCAGTCCCCTCGCGGTAGCGGGAACGAATGAGCAGTTCTTC.

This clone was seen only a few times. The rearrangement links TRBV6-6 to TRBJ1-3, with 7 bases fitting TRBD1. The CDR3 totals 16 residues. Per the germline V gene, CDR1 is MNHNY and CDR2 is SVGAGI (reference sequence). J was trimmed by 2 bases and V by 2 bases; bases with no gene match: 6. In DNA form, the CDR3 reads TGTGCCAGCAGTTACCTCAATACAGGGGCTGGAAACACCATATATTTT. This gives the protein CASSYLNTGAGNTIYF.

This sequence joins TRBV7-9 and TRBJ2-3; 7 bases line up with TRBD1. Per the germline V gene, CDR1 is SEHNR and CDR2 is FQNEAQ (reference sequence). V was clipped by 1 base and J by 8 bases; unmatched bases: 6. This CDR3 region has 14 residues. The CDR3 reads CASSLGDRPSTQYF. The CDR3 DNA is TGTGCCAGCAGCTTAGGGGACAGACCGAGTACGCAGTATTTT.

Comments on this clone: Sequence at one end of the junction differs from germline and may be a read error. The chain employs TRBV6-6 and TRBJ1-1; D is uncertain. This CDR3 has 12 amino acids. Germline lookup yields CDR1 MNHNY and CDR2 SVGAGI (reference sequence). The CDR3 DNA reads TGTGCCAGCATCCACACTTGGGCTGAAGCCTTCTTT. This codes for CASIHTWAEAFF.

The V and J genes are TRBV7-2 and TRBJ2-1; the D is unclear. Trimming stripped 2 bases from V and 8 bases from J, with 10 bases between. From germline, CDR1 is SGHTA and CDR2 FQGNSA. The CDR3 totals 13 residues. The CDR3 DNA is TGTGCCAGCAGCTTATCTCCCGGAGATGAGCAGTTCTTC. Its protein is CASSLSPGDEQFF.

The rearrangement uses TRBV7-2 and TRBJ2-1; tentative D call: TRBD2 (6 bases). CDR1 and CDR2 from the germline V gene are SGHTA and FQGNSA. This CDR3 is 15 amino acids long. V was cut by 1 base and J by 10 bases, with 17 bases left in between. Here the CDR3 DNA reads TGTGCCAGCAGCTTAGACGCGGGGTACGAACGGGAGCAGTTCTTC. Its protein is CASSLDAGYEREQFF.

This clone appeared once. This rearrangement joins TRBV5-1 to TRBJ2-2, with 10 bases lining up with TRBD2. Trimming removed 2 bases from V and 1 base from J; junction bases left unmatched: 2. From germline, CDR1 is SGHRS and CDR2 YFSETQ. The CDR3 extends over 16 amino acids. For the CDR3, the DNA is TGCGCCAGCAGCTTTTTAGCGGGGGGGAACACCGGGGAGCTGTTTTTT. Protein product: CASSFLAGGNTGELFF.

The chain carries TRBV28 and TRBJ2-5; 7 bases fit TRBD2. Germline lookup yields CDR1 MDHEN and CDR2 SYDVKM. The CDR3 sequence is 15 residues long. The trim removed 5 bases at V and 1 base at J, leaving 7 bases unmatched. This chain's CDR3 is CASSPQTSAQETQYF. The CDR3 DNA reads TGTGCCAGCAGTCCCCAAACTAGCGCCCAAGAGACCCAGTACTTC.

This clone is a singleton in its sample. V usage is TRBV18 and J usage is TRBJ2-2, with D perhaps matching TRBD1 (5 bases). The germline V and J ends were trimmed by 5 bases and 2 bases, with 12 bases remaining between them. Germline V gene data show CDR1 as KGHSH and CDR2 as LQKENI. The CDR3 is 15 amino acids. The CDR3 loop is CASSTRQTNTGELFF. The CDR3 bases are TGTGCCAGCTCAACAAGACAGACTAACACCGGGGAGCTGTTTTTT.

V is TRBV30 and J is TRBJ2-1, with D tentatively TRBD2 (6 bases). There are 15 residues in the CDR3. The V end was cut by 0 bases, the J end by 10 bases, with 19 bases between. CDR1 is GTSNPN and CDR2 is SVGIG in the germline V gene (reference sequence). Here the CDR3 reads CAWSVVGGTPWEQFF. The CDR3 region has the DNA TGTGCCTGGAGTGTTGTAGGCGGGACGCCTTGGGAGCAGTTCTTC.

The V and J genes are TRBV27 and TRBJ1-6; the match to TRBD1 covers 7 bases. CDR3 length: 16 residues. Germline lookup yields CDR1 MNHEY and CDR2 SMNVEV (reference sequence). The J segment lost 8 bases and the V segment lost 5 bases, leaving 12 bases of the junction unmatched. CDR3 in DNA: TGTGCCAGCAGTACCACGATGACAGGGCAGGATTCACCCCTCCACTTT. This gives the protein CASSTTMTGQDSPLHF.

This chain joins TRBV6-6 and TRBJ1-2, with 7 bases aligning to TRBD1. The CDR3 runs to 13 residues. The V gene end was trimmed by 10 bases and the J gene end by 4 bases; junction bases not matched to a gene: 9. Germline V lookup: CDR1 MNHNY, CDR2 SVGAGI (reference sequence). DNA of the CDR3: TGTGCCACCTCCGACAGGGTTACCTATGGCTACACCTTC. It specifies CATSDRVTYGYTF.

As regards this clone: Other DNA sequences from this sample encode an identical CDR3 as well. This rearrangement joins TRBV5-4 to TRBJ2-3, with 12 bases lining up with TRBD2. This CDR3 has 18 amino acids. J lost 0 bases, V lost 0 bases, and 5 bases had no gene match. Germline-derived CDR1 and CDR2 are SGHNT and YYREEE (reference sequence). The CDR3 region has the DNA TGTGCCAGCAGCTTGGGACTAGCGGGGGATACTAGCACAGATACGCAGTATTTT. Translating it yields CASSLGLAGDTSTDTQYF.

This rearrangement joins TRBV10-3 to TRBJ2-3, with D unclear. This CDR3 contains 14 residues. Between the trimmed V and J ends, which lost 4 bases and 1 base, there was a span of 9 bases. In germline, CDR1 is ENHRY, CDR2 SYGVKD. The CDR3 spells CAISAGGGTDTQYF. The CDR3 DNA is TGTGCCATCAGTGCCGGTGGAGGCACAGATACGCAGTATTTT.

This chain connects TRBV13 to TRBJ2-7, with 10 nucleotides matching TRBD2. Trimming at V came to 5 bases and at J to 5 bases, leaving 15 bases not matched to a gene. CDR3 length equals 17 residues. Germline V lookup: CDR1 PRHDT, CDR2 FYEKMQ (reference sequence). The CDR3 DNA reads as TGTGCCAGCAGCCCCATCTTAGAGCGGGAGGGAACCCACGAGCAGTACTTC. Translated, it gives CASSPILEREGTHEQYF.

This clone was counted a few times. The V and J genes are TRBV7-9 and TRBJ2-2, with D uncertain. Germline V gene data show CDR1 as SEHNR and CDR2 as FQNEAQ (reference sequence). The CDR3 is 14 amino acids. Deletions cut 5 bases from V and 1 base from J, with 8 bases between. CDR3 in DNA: TGTGCCAGCAGCCCTAACAGGAACACCGGGGAGCTGTTTTTT. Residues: CASSPNRNTGELFF. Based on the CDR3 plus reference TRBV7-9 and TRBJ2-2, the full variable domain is DTGVSQNPRHKITKRGQNVTFRCDPISEHNRLYWYRQTLGQGPEFLTYFQNEAQLEKSRLLSDRFSAERPKGSFSTLEIQRTEQGDSAMYLCASSPNRNTGELFFGEGSRLTVL.

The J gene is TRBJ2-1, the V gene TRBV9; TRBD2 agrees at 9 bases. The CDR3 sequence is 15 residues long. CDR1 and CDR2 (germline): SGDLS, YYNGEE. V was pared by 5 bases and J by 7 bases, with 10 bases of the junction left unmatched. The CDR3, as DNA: TGTGCCAGCAGGTCGGCGCGGGAGGGCCGTAATGAGCAGTTCTTC. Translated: CASRSAREGRNEQFF.

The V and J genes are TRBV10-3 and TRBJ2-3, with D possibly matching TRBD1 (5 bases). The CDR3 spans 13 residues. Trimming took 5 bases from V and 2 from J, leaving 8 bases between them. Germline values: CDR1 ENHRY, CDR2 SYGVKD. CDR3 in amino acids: CAISQGDTDTQYF. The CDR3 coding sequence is TGTGCCATCAGTCAGGGCGACACAGATACGCAGTATTTT.

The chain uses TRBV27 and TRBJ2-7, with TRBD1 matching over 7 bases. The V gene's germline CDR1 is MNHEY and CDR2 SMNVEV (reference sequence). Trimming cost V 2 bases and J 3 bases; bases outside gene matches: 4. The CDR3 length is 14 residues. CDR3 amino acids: CASSLPDRSYEQYF. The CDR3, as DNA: TGTGCCAGCAGTTTACCGGACAGGAGCTACGAGCAGTACTTC.

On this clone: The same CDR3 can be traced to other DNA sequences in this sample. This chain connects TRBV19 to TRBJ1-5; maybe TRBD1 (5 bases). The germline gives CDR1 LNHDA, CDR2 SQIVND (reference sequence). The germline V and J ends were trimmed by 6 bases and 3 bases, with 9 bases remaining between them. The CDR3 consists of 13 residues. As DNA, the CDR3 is TGTGCCAGTAGCTCGGACAACAATCAGCCCCAGCATTTT. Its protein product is CASSSDNNQPQHF.

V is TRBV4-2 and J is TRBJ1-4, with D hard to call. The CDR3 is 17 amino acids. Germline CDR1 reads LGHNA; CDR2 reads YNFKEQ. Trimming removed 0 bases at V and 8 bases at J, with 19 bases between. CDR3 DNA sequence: TGTGCCAGCAGCCAAGATCTGAGGTACGGGTCGGGAGAAAAACTGTTTTTT. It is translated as CASSQDLRYGSGEKLFF.

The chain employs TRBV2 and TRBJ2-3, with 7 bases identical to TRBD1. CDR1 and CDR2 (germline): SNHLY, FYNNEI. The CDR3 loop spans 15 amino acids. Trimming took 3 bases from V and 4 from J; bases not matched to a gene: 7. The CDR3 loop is CASSEQGVDPDTQYF. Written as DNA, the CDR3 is TGTGCCAGCAGTGAGCAGGGGGTAGATCCAGATACGCAGTATTTT.

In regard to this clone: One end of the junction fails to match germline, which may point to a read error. CDR3 loop: CSSSSADRGFPYEQYF. The CDR3 nucleotides are TGTTCCAGCAGCTCTGCGGACAGGGGGTTCCCTTACGAGCAGTACTTC. This chain uses TRBV7-9 with TRBJ2-7, with TRBD1 identical over 10 bases. Germline CDR1 SEHNR, CDR2 FQNEAQ (reference sequence). CDR3 length: 16 residues.

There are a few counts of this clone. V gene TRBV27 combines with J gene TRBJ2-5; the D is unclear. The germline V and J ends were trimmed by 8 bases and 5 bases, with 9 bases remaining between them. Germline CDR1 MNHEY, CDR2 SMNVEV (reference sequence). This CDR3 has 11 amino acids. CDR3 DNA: TGTGCCAGCGCTTCTAGGGAGACCCAGTACTTC. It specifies CASASRETQYF.

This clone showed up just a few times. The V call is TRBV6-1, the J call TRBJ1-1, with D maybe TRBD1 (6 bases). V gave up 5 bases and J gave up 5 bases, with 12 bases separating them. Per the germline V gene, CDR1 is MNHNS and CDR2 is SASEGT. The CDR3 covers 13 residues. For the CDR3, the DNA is TGTGCCAGCAGTCGAAACGACAGGACTGAAGCTTTCTTT. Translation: CASSRNDRTEAFF.